This entry is about one TCR beta chain. Its antigen is unknown. The V gene's germline CDR1 is SGHRS and CDR2 YFSETQ. V was clipped by 7 bases and J by 4 bases, with 20 bases between them. The CDR3 spans 15 residues. The record originates from a study of blood T cells in healthy people across ages. There were at least 5 micrograms of total RNA extracted from every sample. Study observations and caveats: Long-lived donors exceeded aged donors in naive CD4+ cells and diversity.

Using a J-beta primer mix together with a sample-barcoded 5' primer, a second PCR was run for about 6 to 11 cycles. Each CDR3 protein gets one entry after TCRdb re-called the 5' RACE reads with MiXCR. The sample consists of 1.5 million to 1.9 million distinct CDR3 sequences, approximately 43% of them appearing once. This receptor was taken from a woman in her late teens or twenties in good health. Sequencing used blood. V gene TRBV5-1 combines with J gene TRBJ2-5; possibly TRBD1 or TRBD2 for D (6 bases each). The CDR3 DNA reads TGCGCCAGCGGACCCGTCGGGGGCCATGGAGAGACCCAGTACTTC. Its translation: CASGPVGGHGETQYF.